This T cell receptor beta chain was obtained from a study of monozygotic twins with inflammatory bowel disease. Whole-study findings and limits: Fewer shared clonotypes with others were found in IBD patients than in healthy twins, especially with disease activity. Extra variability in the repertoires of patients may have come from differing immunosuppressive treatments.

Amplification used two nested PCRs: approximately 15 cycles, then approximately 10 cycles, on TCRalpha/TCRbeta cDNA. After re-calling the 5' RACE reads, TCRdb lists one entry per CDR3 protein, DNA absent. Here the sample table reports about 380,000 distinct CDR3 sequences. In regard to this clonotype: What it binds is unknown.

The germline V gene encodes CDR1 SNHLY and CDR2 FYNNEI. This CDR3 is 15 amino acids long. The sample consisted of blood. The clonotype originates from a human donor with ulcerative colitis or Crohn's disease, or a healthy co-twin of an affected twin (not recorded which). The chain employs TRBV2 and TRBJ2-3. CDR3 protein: CASSESRARTDTQYF.